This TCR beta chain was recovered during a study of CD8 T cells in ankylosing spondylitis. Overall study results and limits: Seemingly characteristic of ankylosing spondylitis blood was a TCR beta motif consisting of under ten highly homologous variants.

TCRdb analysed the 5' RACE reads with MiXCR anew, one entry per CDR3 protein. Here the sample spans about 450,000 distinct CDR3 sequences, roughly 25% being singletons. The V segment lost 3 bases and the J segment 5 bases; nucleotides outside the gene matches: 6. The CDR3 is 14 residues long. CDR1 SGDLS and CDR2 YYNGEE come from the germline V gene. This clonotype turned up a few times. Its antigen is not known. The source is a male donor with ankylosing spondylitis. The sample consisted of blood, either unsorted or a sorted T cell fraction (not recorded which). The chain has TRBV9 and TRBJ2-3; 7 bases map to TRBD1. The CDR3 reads CASSAGTDKDTQYF. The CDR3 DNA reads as TGTGCCAGCAGCGCCGGGACAGATAAAGATACGCAGTATTTT.